The 30 T cell receptor beta chains reported below all come from one sample, sequenced in a study of blood T cell repertoires in COVID-19 (dated by TCRdb to 2020 to 2021). The receptor library was made with the immunoSEQ multiplex PCR assay. This is the immuneACCESS table as TCRdb keeps it, with only in-frame sequences that have V and J called. A part of the clones is gone; compared with another copy, unresolved V genes explain less than half, and the rest is unexplained. In all, the sample holds 120,000 or so clones, and 85% to 90% of those were seen once. The ten largest clones capture 1.5% of the sample. Sample: peripheral blood. The receptors derive from a human donor in a cohort sampled during active COVID-19.

The chain is built from TRBV28 and TRBJ1-6; D is perhaps TRBD1 (5 bases). Trimming took off 3 bases at V and 7 bases at J, with 10 bases between the two ends. The germline V gene encodes CDR1 MDHEN and CDR2 SYDVKM. CDR3 length equals 14 residues. The CDR3 reads CASSFLGGNSPLHF. DNA of the CDR3: TGTGCCAGCAGTTTCTTGGGGGGAAATTCACCCCTCCACTTT.

V gene TRBV19 combines with J gene TRBJ2-5, with 8 bases aligning to TRBD2. The ends lost 4 bases at V and 5 bases at J; junction bases unmatched: 6. Germline CDR1 and CDR2: LNHDA and SQIVND (reference sequence). This CDR3 contains 14 residues. This chain's CDR3 is CASSRVQRGETQYF. Written as DNA, the CDR3 is TGTGCCAGTAGTAGGGTCCAGCGGGGGGAGACCCAGTACTTC.

This clone turned up a few times. This chain links TRBV11-2 with TRBJ2-7, with D possibly being TRBD2 (6 bases). In germline, CDR1 is SGHAT, CDR2 FQNNGV. Trimming shortened V by 1 base and J by 7 bases, and 8 bases separated the two germline ends. The CDR3 length is 12 residues. The CDR3 loop is CASSLGAGEQYF. The CDR3 DNA sequence: TGTGCCAGCAGCTTAGGGGCGGGGGAGCAGTACTTC.

The chain uses TRBV6-6 and TRBJ1-5; weak D call: TRBD1 (6 bases). The germline gives CDR1 MNHNY, CDR2 SVGAGI (reference sequence). This CDR3 has 15 residues. Trimming took off 2 bases at V and 3 bases at J, with 11 bases between the two ends. CDR3 sequence reads: CASSYADRINQPQHF. The CDR3 DNA follows: TGTGCCAGCAGTTACGCCGACAGGATCAATCAGCCCCAGCATTTT.

This sequence joins TRBV27 and TRBJ2-7; 7 bases are a match to TRBD1. With 6 bases clipped from V and 6 bases from J, the junction kept 8 bases outside the gene matches. The CDR3 totals 13 residues. Germline loops: CDR1 MNHEY, CDR2 SMNVEV (reference sequence). The DNA for the CDR3 is TGTGCCAGCAGCCCCCAGACAGGGATCGAGCAGTACTTC. Protein: CASSPQTGIEQYF.

The chain recombines TRBV7-9 with TRBJ2-3; 13 bases fit TRBD2. V dropped 1 base and J dropped 6; count of bases not matched to a gene: 10. The CDR3 runs to 18 residues. Germline V gene data show CDR1 as SEHNR and CDR2 as FQNEAQ (reference sequence). CDR3 DNA: TGTGCCAGCAGCTTAGAACTTGGACTAGCGGGAGAGGTGGATACGCAGTATTTT. Amino acid sequence: CASSLELGLAGEVDTQYF.

Only one count was recorded for this clone. The chain links TRBV28 to TRBJ1-2; unclear D gene. Trimming left V 8 bases short and J 6 bases short, with 7 bases between. The germline V gene encodes CDR1 MDHEN and CDR2 SYDVKM. CDR3 length: 10 residues. The CDR3 bases are TGTGCCAGCCGTAGAAATGGCTACACCTTC. This encodes CASRRNGYTF.

The chain links TRBV5-4 to TRBJ1-2; no clear D gene. V was clipped by 2 bases and J by 4 bases, with 12 bases between them. This CDR3 is 14 amino acids long. Germline CDR1 is SGHNT and CDR2 is YYREEE (reference sequence). In nucleotides, the CDR3 is TGTGCCAGCAGCTTTGGAGGAGAAAGCTATGGCTACACCTTC. The encoded protein is CASSFGGESYGYTF.

The genes are TRBV4-1 and TRBJ2-3; 8 bases align to TRBD2. J was trimmed by 3 bases and V by 0 bases; bases with no gene match: 8. Per the germline V gene, CDR1 is MGHRA and CDR2 is YSYEKL. The CDR3 contains 17 residues. Here the CDR3 reads CASSQDLSGTGTDTQYF. Here the CDR3 DNA reads TGCGCCAGCAGCCAAGATCTTAGCGGGACGGGTACAGATACGCAGTATTTT.

Here the CDR3 reads CASSLGGQGGVQPQHF. CDR3 in DNA: TGTGCCAGCAGCTTGGGCGGACAGGGGGGAGTTCAGCCCCAGCATTTT. The chain combines TRBV5-6 with TRBJ1-5, with 10 bases that match TRBD1. Germline V gives CDR1 SGHDT, CDR2 YYEEEE. The junction had 6 bases not matched to a gene; V was cut back by 0 bases and J by 6 bases. CDR3 size: 16 residues.

The chain uses TRBV7-2 and TRBJ2-3; D ambiguous. CDR1 is SGHTA, CDR2 FQGNSA, per germline. This CDR3 is 15 amino acids long. The ends were cut back, 5 bases at V and 2 bases at J, with 14 bases in the middle. DNA of the CDR3: TGTGCCAGCAGCCCTAGTGGCCCCTCCACAGATACGCAGTATTTT. This encodes CASSPSGPSTDTQYF.

In DNA, the CDR3 is TGTGCCAGCAGTCGGTCAGGGAATGTCTACGAGCAGTACTTC. Translation gives CASSRSGNVYEQYF. The chain has TRBV27 and TRBJ2-7; D is possibly TRBD1 (5 bases). Per germline, CDR1 MNHEY and CDR2 SMNVEV (reference sequence). Trimming left V 5 bases short and J 3 bases short, with 14 bases between. The CDR3 contains 14 residues.

This clone was picked up a small number of times. This sequence joins TRBV5-6 and TRBJ1-2; the D gene is possibly TRBD1 (6 bases). CDR1 and CDR2 (germline): SGHDT, YYEEEE. Trimming left V 2 bases short and J 0 bases short, with 11 bases between. The CDR3 runs 15 residues. Here the CDR3 reads CASSFGQGTNYGYTF. CDR3 nucleotides: TGTGCCAGCAGCTTCGGCCAGGGGACTAACTATGGCTACACCTTC.

With regard to this clone: The sample has other DNA sequences that encode this CDR3 too. The gene calls are TRBV4-2 and TRBJ2-1; 10 bases match TRBD1. The trim removed 0 bases at V and 6 bases at J, leaving 5 bases unmatched. Per the germline V gene, CDR1 is LGHNA and CDR2 is YNFKEQ. The CDR3 is made up of 16 amino acids. The CDR3 spells CASSQDGGDRGNEQFF. Here the CDR3 DNA reads TGTGCCAGCAGCCAAGATGGCGGGGACAGGGGCAATGAGCAGTTCTTC.

The chain has TRBV3-1 (or the pseudogene TRBV3-2) and TRBJ2-5, with TRBD2 identical over 9 bases. CDR1 is LGHDT, CDR2 YNNKEL, per germline (reference sequence). This CDR3 is 14 amino acids long. The V gene end was trimmed by 3 bases and the J gene end by 3 bases; junction bases not matched to a gene: 2. The CDR3 DNA reads TGTGCCAGCAGCCAGTCTAGCGGGAAAGAGACCCAGTACTTC. It is translated as CASSQSSGKETQYF.

V is TRBV5-1 and J is TRBJ1-2; D is possibly TRBD1 (6 bases). CDR3 length equals 15 residues. Trimming left V 4 bases short and J 8 bases short, with 21 bases between. Germline V lookup: CDR1 SGHRS, CDR2 YFSETQ. CDR3 region: CASSLNNPGQLGYTF. CDR3 nucleotide sequence: TGCGCCAGCAGCCTAAATAACCCGGGACAACTGGGCTACACCTTC.

The CDR3 protein is CATLQGAAYNSPLHF. CDR3 coding DNA: TGTGCCACCCTCCAGGGGGCCGCCTATAATTCACCCCTCCACTTT. The chain employs TRBV6-5 and TRBJ1-6, with 8 bases aligning to TRBD1. V was clipped by 10 bases and J by 2 bases; unmatched bases: 7. Looked up from germline, CDR1 is MNHEY and CDR2 is SVGAGI. The CDR3 totals 15 residues.

V usage is TRBV3-1 (or the pseudogene TRBV3-2) and J usage is TRBJ2-3, with 8 bases identical to TRBD2. In germline, CDR1 is LGHDT, CDR2 YNNKEL (reference sequence). J gave up 2 bases and V 4 bases, and 11 bases lay outside the gene matches. This CDR3 spans 17 amino acids. This chain's CDR3 is CASSPGVAGPHTDTQYF. The CDR3 DNA follows: TGTGCCAGCAGCCCCGGGGTAGCGGGGCCACACACAGATACGCAGTATTTT.

The rearrangement links TRBV18 to TRBJ2-1; unclear D gene. The germline V gene encodes CDR1 KGHSH and CDR2 LQKENI. CDR3 length equals 14 residues. Trimming stripped 3 bases from V and 1 base from J, with 7 bases between. In DNA form, the CDR3 reads TGTGCCAGCTCACCGGCTAGTTCCTACAATGAGCAGTTCTTC. Its protein is CASSPASSYNEQFF.

The chain combines TRBV2 with TRBJ2-2, with 10 bases lining up with TRBD2. J gave up 5 bases and V 6 bases, and 6 bases lay outside the gene matches. The CDR3 covers 15 residues. Per the germline V gene, CDR1 is SNHLY and CDR2 is FYNNEI. The DNA for the CDR3 is TGTGCCAGCAGGGAGCGGGAGGGATCTACCGGGGAGCTGTTTTTT. Residues: CASREREGSTGELFF.

The V and J genes are TRBV24-1 and TRBJ1-2; D gene uncertain. The CDR3 is made up of 12 amino acids. The germline V gene encodes CDR1 KGHDR and CDR2 SFDVKD. V was clipped by 3 bases and J by 5 bases, with 6 bases between them. The CDR3 spells CATSDREYGYTF. The CDR3 DNA is TGTGCCACCAGTGATCGCGAGTATGGCTACACCTTC.

This chain links TRBV4-1 with TRBJ2-6; possible D gene TRBD1, 7 bases. The V end was cut by 2 bases, the J end by 4 bases, with 12 bases between. CDR1 and CDR2 (germline): MGHRA, YSYEKL. This CDR3 has 16 residues. In DNA form, the CDR3 reads TGCGCCAGCAGCCAACGGGGGACAGTCGGGGCCAACGTCCTGACTTTC. Amino acids: CASSQRGTVGANVLTF.

The rearrangement uses TRBV12-3 or TRBV12-4 and TRBJ2-5; D might be TRBD2 (7 bases). The germline V and J ends were trimmed by 3 bases and 4 bases, with 9 bases remaining between them. CDR3 length equals 13 residues. CDR3 bases: TGTGCCAGCAGTTTGCGGGGGCTAGAGACCCAGTACTTC. Translating it yields CASSLRGLETQYF.

The rearrangement joins TRBV30 to TRBJ2-7; maybe TRBD1 (5 bases). The germline CDR1 and CDR2 sequences are GTSNPN and SVGIG (reference sequence). V dropped 3 bases and J dropped 7 bases, with 7 bases sitting between them. The CDR3 sequence is 10 residues long. The CDR3 sequence: CAWSQGEQYF. The CDR3, as DNA: TGTGCCTGGAGCCAGGGAGAGCAGTACTTC.

The chain joins TRBV7-9 to TRBJ2-3, with 9 bases fitting TRBD2. V trimming: 6 bases; J trimming: 1 base; junction bases outside the gene matches: 8. The germline V gene encodes CDR1 SEHNR and CDR2 FQNEAQ (reference sequence). The length of the CDR3 is 16 residues. The CDR3: CASRKLAGFGTDTQYF. CDR3 coding DNA: TGTGCCAGCAGGAAACTAGCGGGTTTCGGCACAGATACGCAGTATTTT. The entire variable domain, with the rest obtained from reference TRBV7-9 and TRBJ2-3, is as follows: DTGVSQNPRHKITKRGQNVTFRCDPISEHNRLYWYRQTLGQGPEFLTYFQNEAQLEKSRLLSDRFSAERPKGSFSTLEIQRTEQGDSAMYLCASRKLAGFGTDTQYFGPGTRLTVL.

The chain joins TRBV20-1 to TRBJ2-1; tentative D call: TRBD1 (6 bases). This CDR3 comprises 14 residues. V lost 3 bases and J lost 3, with 12 bases in between. The germline gives CDR1 DFQATT, CDR2 SNEGSKA (reference sequence). The CDR3 sequence is CSASMGANYNEQFF. CDR3 nucleotides: TGCAGTGCTAGTATGGGGGCTAACTACAATGAGCAGTTCTTC.

This sequence joins TRBV19 and TRBJ1-2; 8 bases agree with TRBD1. Germline V gives CDR1 LNHDA, CDR2 SQIVND (reference sequence). V shed 3 bases, J shed 4 bases, and the junction held 4 bases outside the gene matches. The CDR3 loop spans 14 amino acids. CDR3 sequence reads: CASSMGTGGYGYTF. The CDR3 DNA reads as TGTGCCAGTAGTATGGGAACAGGGGGCTATGGCTACACCTTC.

The chain carries TRBV30 and TRBJ1-1; maybe TRBD1 (5 bases). There are 15 residues in the CDR3. Germline V CDR1 and CDR2: GTSNPN, SVGIG (reference sequence). Trimming took 0 bases from V and 2 from J, leaving 13 bases between them. The CDR3 coding sequence is TGTGCCTGGAGTGTACTCGGTCAGGGCAACACTGAAGCTTTCTTT. Its translation is CAWSVLGQGNTEAFF.

This chain uses TRBV6-6 with TRBJ1-2, with 7 nucleotides matching TRBD1. The germline gives CDR1 MNHNY, CDR2 SVGAGI (reference sequence). V was clipped by 5 bases and J by 7 bases; unmatched bases: 19. CDR3 length equals 17 residues. For the CDR3, the DNA is TGTGCCAGCAGTCGAAGCCAACGGACAGCCAGGGGGTCTGGCTACACCTTC. Protein sequence: CASSRSQRTARGSGYTF.

The rearrangement joins TRBV4-1 to TRBJ1-1, with D possibly matching TRBD1 (5 bases). This CDR3 is 17 amino acids long. Trimming stripped 0 bases from V and 0 bases from J, with 14 bases between. Germline V lookup: CDR1 MGHRA, CDR2 YSYEKL. CDR3 DNA sequence: TGCGCCAGCAGCCAAGATGGCCCCGGCAGGGTGAACACTGAAGCTTTCTTT. This codes for CASSQDGPGRVNTEAFF.